The present T cell receptor (beta chain) was sequenced within a study of radiation and T cells in renal cell carcinoma. Study summary: Nephrectomy followed 15 Gy stereotactic body radiation by 4 weeks.

Clones were sequenced by immunoSEQ multiplex PCR, and TCRdb holds only the in-frame ones, with some missing. The sample records roughly 130,000 clones, more than 70% being singletons. The sample's time point: baseline pretreatment blood. Described treatment: 15 Gy SBRT to primary tumor, nephrectomy 4 weeks later. Blood was sampled at baseline, 2 weeks and 4 weeks after SBRT. Germline values: CDR1 SEHNR, CDR2 FQNEAQ (reference sequence). CDR3 length: 14 residues. V dropped 6 bases and J dropped 2 bases, with 14 bases sitting between them. Broader study findings: Top tumor clonotypes rose in blood 2 weeks post-radiation, then contracted.

Remarks on this clone: As yet, its antigen is unknown.

This TCR derives from a woman in her forties or fifties with renal cell carcinoma. This specimen consisted of blood, obtained from a patient whose treatment included radiotherapy and nephrectomy. The chain employs TRBV7-9 and TRBJ2-7; D perhaps matches TRBD1 (6 bases). DNA for the CDR3: TGTGCCAGCAGGCCTACAGGGTTGGCCTACGAGCAGTACTTC. This translates into CASRPTGLAYEQYF. The full variable domain, completed using reference TRBV7-9 and TRBJ2-7, is DTGVSQNPRHKITKRGQNVTFRCDPISEHNRLYWYRQTLGQGPEFLTYFQNEAQLEKSRLLSDRFSAERPKGSFSTLEIQRTEQGDSAMYLCASRPTGLAYEQYFGPGTRLTVT.